These 7 T cell receptor beta chains were sequenced from one sample in a study of T-cell memory formation after mild COVID-19 (dated by TCRdb to about 2021). The library relied on 5' RACE. Sequencing instrument: Illumina NovaSeq 6000. In TCRdb, the public reads were trimmed at Q25 with fastp and aligned with MiXCR, with productive beta chains retained. Each record represents a unique CDR3 protein, reported with the most common genes and DNA among its rows. The sample has approximately 350,000 distinct CDR3 sequences on record, approximately 27% of them singletons. The ten largest clones represent roughly 12% of the sample. The sequencing input was PBMCs or a T cell subset sorted from them (not recorded which). Receptor source: an adult woman who had mild COVID-19 (a few samples of this study predate the infection). The sample titles of this study are shuffled in the database, so cell type and time point are left out; the donor was told from shared clones.

The chain couples TRBV11-2 to TRBJ2-7, with 9 bases lining up with TRBD1. Trimming cost V 5 bases and J 5 bases; bases outside gene matches: 10. The germline V gene encodes CDR1 SGHAT and CDR2 FQNNGV. CDR3 length: 15 amino acids. Here the CDR3 reads CASSPRGTGTNEQYF. The CDR3 coding sequence is TGTGCCAGCAGCCCGCGGGGGACAGGGACCAACGAGCAGTACTTC.

This clonotype was counted a few times. The rearrangement joins TRBV4-2 to TRBJ2-1, with D perhaps TRBD2 (6 bases). CDR3 length: 17 residues. The V gene lost 1 base and the J gene lost 0 bases, with 13 bases spanning the gap. Per germline, CDR1 LGHNA and CDR2 YNFKEQ. The CDR3, as DNA: TGTGCCAGCAGCCAAGGCCTAGCGCGAGGCTCCTACAATGAGCAGTTCTTC. It yields the protein CASSQGLARGSYNEQFF.

The rearrangement joins TRBV9 to TRBJ2-3; the D is unclear. This CDR3 region has 13 residues. V lost 3 bases and J lost 6, with 11 bases in between. CDR1 SGDLS and CDR2 YYNGEE come from the germline V gene. The CDR3 here is CASSEVPVDTQYF. The CDR3 DNA is TGTGCCAGCAGCGAAGTTCCAGTCGATACGCAGTATTTT. The full variable domain, its missing parts supplied by reference TRBV9 and TRBJ2-3, is DSGVTQTPKHLITATGQRVTLRCSPRSGDLSVYWYQQSLDQGLQFLIQYYNGEERAKGNILERFSAQQFPDLHSELNLSSLELGDSALYFCASSEVPVDTQYFGPGTRLTVL.

The V call is TRBV10-3, the J call TRBJ2-1; D gene ambiguous. The CDR3 extends over 11 amino acids. Between the trimmed V and J ends, which lost 4 bases and 6 bases, there was a span of 4 bases. Germline CDR1 and CDR2: ENHRY and SYGVKD. The CDR3 coding sequence is TGTGCCATCAGTGCTTCCAATGAGCAGTTCTTC. Protein product: CAISASNEQFF.

The J gene is TRBJ2-5, the V gene TRBV10-3; tentative D call: TRBD2 (6 bases). V lost 0 bases to trimming and J lost 2 bases, with 13 bases between them. Looked up from germline, CDR1 is ENHRY and CDR2 is SYGVKD. CDR3 size: 16 residues. CDR3 amino acids: CAISESRGANQETQYF. The CDR3 DNA reads TGTGCCATCAGTGAGTCGCGGGGAGCGAATCAAGAGACCCAGTACTTC.

This chain uses TRBV6-5 with TRBJ2-7; 8 bases line up with TRBD1. Per germline, CDR1 MNHEY and CDR2 SVGAGI. The CDR3 extends over 14 amino acids. V lost 6 bases to trimming and J lost 12 bases; unmatched junction nucleotides: 16. The CDR3 DNA reads TGTGCCAGCAGCTCCACCGGGACAGGCCTCCGGCGGTACTTC. Translated: CASSSTGTGLRRYF.

The rearrangement joins TRBV29-1 to TRBJ1-2; 9 bases are shared with TRBD1. The V gene end was trimmed by 4 bases and the J gene end by 7 bases; junction bases not matched to a gene: 7. The CDR3 contains 13 residues. CDR1 is SQVTM, CDR2 ANQGSEA, per germline. The CDR3 region is CSVVTGGILGYTF. The CDR3, as DNA: TGCAGCGTTGTGACAGGGGGAATCCTTGGCTACACCTTC.